Presented here are 29 T cell receptor beta chains from one specimen sequenced in a study of blood T cell repertoires in COVID-19. Clones were sequenced by immunoSEQ multiplex PCR, and TCRdb holds only the in-frame ones, with some missing. The table lists fewer than 400,000 clones, about 91% of them singletons. The source material was PBMCs or T cells enriched from blood (not recorded which). The receptors here all came from a woman aged 18-29 years who had recovered from COVID-19.

V usage is TRBV7-2 and J usage is TRBJ2-5; 8 bases map to TRBD2. This CDR3 contains 16 residues. V shed 1 base, J shed 9 bases, and the junction held 13 bases outside the gene matches. Germline assignment: CDR1 SGHTA and CDR2 FQGNSA. CDR3 sequence: CASSLGPGGLVSAQYF. In DNA form, the CDR3 reads TGTGCCAGCAGCTTAGGGCCGGGGGGGTTGGTTTCGGCCCAGTACTTC.

The V and J genes are TRBV6-6 and TRBJ2-7, with no clear D. The germline V gene encodes CDR1 MNHNY and CDR2 SVGAGI (reference sequence). V shed 8 bases and J shed 0 bases, with 5 bases lying between them. The CDR3 has 11 amino acids. The CDR3: CASLSSYEQYF. DNA for the CDR3: TGTGCCAGCCTAAGCTCCTACGAGCAGTACTTC.

This chain links TRBV9 with TRBJ2-1; D unclear. CDR1 is SGDLS, CDR2 YYNGEE, per germline. The CDR3 runs 12 residues. V lost 6 bases to trimming and J lost 5 bases, with 9 bases between them. This CDR3 is CASNTPDNEQFF. The CDR3 bases are TGTGCCAGCAACACGCCTGACAATGAGCAGTTCTTC.

This chain connects TRBV7-6 to TRBJ2-5, with 14 bases matching TRBD2. Germline CDR1 SGHVS, CDR2 FNYEAQ. The CDR3 extends over 16 amino acids. Trimming took 1 base from V and 9 from J; bases not matched to a gene: 7. CDR3 in amino acids: CASSLERGLAGAAQYF. CDR3 DNA sequence: TGTGCCAGCAGCTTAGAACGGGGACTAGCGGGAGCGGCCCAGTACTTC.

The genes are TRBV7-3 and TRBJ2-3, with 9 bases matching TRBD2. After removal of 6 bases from V and 2 bases from J, the junction contained 6 bases not matched to a gene. Germline V gene data show CDR1 as SGHTA and CDR2 as FQGTGA. The CDR3 sequence is 15 residues long. The CDR3 is CASSRSGGSTDTQYF. The CDR3 nucleotides read TGTGCCAGCAGTCGAAGCGGGGGGTCCACAGATACGCAGTATTTT.

This clone was observed once. The gene calls are TRBV15 and TRBJ2-2, with a tentative D call TRBD2 (5 bases). The V end was cut by 3 bases, the J end by 6 bases, with 14 bases between. This CDR3 has 15 amino acids. Germline V lookup: CDR1 LNHNV, CDR2 YYDKDF (reference sequence). CDR3 loop: CATSRRGRGSGELFF. In nucleotides, the CDR3 is TGTGCCACCAGCAGGAGAGGGCGAGGGTCCGGGGAGCTGTTTTTT.

Comment on this clone: Other DNA sequences within the sample encode an identical CDR3. The rearrangement links TRBV20-1 to TRBJ2-3, with D unresolved. The CDR3 contains 11 residues. The V gene's germline CDR1 is DFQATT and CDR2 SNEGSKA (reference sequence). Trimming cost V 2 bases and J 5 bases, with 5 bases left between them. Here the CDR3 reads CSARLLDTQYF. CDR3 in DNA: TGCAGTGCTAGACTATTAGATACGCAGTATTTT.

The rearrangement joins TRBV28 to TRBJ1-1; no clear D gene. Germline loops: CDR1 MDHEN, CDR2 SYDVKM. The CDR3 runs to 13 residues. Trimming cost V 5 bases and J 6 bases, with 13 bases left between them. The CDR3: CASSPNFDAEAFF. CDR3 nucleotide sequence: TGTGCCAGCAGTCCCAACTTTGATGCTGAAGCTTTCTTT.

The chain combines TRBV19 with TRBJ1-2; D is unresolved. Germline V CDR1 and CDR2: LNHDA, SQIVND (reference sequence). The CDR3 is 15 residues long. Trimming cost V 6 bases and J 2 bases, with 16 bases left between them. In DNA form, the CDR3 reads TGTGCCAGTAGGACCTCCGAGGCGCGGAACTATGGCTACACCTTC. Translation: CASRTSEARNYGYTF.

The J gene is TRBJ1-3, the V gene TRBV5-8, with D hard to call. This CDR3 comprises 15 residues. Germline loops: CDR1 SGHTS, CDR2 YDEGEE. V was shortened by 1 base and J by 9 bases, with 17 bases between the two germline ends. This CDR3 is CASSLLLDGAGTIYF. The CDR3 nucleotides read TGTGCCAGCAGCTTGCTTTTGGACGGCGCGGGCACCATATATTTT.

The V call is TRBV19, the J call TRBJ1-1, with D uncertain. With 5 bases removed from V and 1 base from J, the gap between germline ends came to 8 bases. Germline assignment: CDR1 LNHDA and CDR2 SQIVND (reference sequence). The CDR3 contains 13 residues. The CDR3: CASSSQQNTEAFF. As DNA, the CDR3 is TGTGCCAGTAGTTCTCAACAGAACACTGAAGCTTTCTTT.

The chain links TRBV7-9 to TRBJ2-2; perhaps TRBD2 as D (5 bases). Germline CDR1 and CDR2: SEHNR and FQNEAQ (reference sequence). The CDR3 covers 16 residues. Trimming took off 8 bases at V and 4 bases at J, with 20 bases between the two ends. DNA of the CDR3: TGTGCCAGCCCAGAAGAGGAGGTAGAGTCCACCGGGGAGCTGTTTTTT. Translation gives CASPEEEVESTGELFF.

The chain links TRBV9 to TRBJ1-1, with a weak D call TRBD1 (5 bases). Germline assignment: CDR1 SGDLS and CDR2 YYNGEE. This CDR3 has 14 residues. The germline V and J ends were trimmed by 6 bases and 1 base, with 13 bases remaining between them. The CDR3 region is CASTRIQGNTEAFF. In DNA form, the CDR3 reads TGTGCCAGCACTCGAATTCAGGGGAACACTGAAGCTTTCTTT. The entire variable domain, with the rest obtained from reference TRBV9 and TRBJ1-1, is as follows: DSGVTQTPKHLITATGQRVTLRCSPRSGDLSVYWYQQSLDQGLQFLIQYYNGEERAKGNILERFSAQQFPDLHSELNLSSLELGDSALYFCASTRIQGNTEAFFGQGTRLTVV.

The rearrangement links TRBV4-3 to TRBJ2-3; maybe TRBD2 (5 bases). CDR1 and CDR2 from the germline V gene are LGHNA and YSLEER. The CDR3 is 17 residues long. Trimming stripped 2 bases from V and 5 bases from J, with 20 bases between. In DNA, the CDR3 is TGCGCCAGCAGCCAAAAACAAACGCTAGATGCGGGAGATACGCAGTATTTT. Encoded protein: CASSQKQTLDAGDTQYF.

This clone was picked up one time. V and J are TRBV5-1 and TRBJ2-3; 7 bases are shared with TRBD2. There are 17 residues in the CDR3. Germline CDR1 SGHRS, CDR2 YFSETQ. V dropped 1 base and J dropped 5; count of bases not matched to a gene: 13. CDR3 DNA sequence: TGCGCCAGCAGCTTGATCTCGGCGGGAGCTGCTTTAGATACGCAGTATTTT. Its translation: CASSLISAGAALDTQYF. Supplemented by reference TRBV5-1 and TRBJ2-3, the full variable domain reads KAGVTQTPRYLIKTRGQQVTLSCSPISGHRSVSWYQQTPGQGLQFLFEYFSETQRNKGNFPGRFSGRQFSNSRSEMNVSTLELGDSALYLCASSLISAGAALDTQYFGPGTRLTVL.

V and J are TRBV6-5 and TRBJ2-2, with 7 positions matching TRBD1. After removal of 6 bases from V and 7 bases from J, the junction contained 11 bases not matched to a gene. Germline assignment: CDR1 MNHEY and CDR2 SVGAGI. This CDR3 is 15 amino acids long. The CDR3 nucleotides read TGTGCCAGCAGCTTGACAGGGTCCGACGGCGGGGAGCTGTTTTTT. Translating it yields CASSLTGSDGGELFF.

The V and J genes are TRBV12-3 or TRBV12-4 and TRBJ1-4; D remains ambiguous. Trimming removed 3 bases from V and 8 bases from J, with 10 bases in between. This CDR3 has 13 residues. CDR3 region: CASSLSSREKLFF. The DNA for the CDR3 is TGTGCCAGCAGTTTGTCTTCTAGGGAAAAACTGTTTTTT.

The genes are TRBV6-5 and TRBJ1-2; no reliable D call. The CDR3 loop spans 14 amino acids. Between the trimmed V and J ends, which lost 5 bases and 5 bases, there was a span of 15 bases. Germline V gene lookup returns CDR1 MNHEY and CDR2 SVGAGI. DNA for the CDR3: TGTGCCAGCAGTACCAAGGGTGGAGGATATGGCTACACCTTC. Translated: CASSTKGGGYGYTF.

This clone appeared a few times. This sequence joins TRBV27 and TRBJ2-3, with 11 bases identical to TRBD2. The germline V gene has CDR1 MNHEY and CDR2 SMNVEV (reference sequence). The CDR3 length is 14 residues. V lost 5 bases, J lost 6 bases, and 4 bases stayed unmatched. The CDR3 loop reads CASSPSGRMDTQYF. CDR3 coding DNA: TGTGCCAGCAGTCCTAGCGGGAGGATGGATACGCAGTATTTT.

The chain recombines TRBV13 with TRBJ2-7; D gene uncertain. This CDR3 is 14 amino acids long. Germline V CDR1 and CDR2: PRHDT, FYEKMQ (reference sequence). V dropped 0 bases and J dropped 2 bases, with 8 bases sitting between them. For the CDR3, the DNA is TGTGCCAGCAGCTTAGGTCCCGTAGCCTACGAGCAGTACTTC. It encodes CASSLGPVAYEQYF. Using reference TRBV13 and TRBJ2-7 for the parts outside the CDR3, the full variable domain is AAGVIQSPRHLIKEKRETATLKCYPIPRHDTVYWYQQGPGQDPQFLISFYEKMQSDKGSIPDRFSAQQFSDYHSELNMSSLELGDSALYFCASSLGPVAYEQYFGPGTRLTVT.

V is TRBV5-8 and J is TRBJ2-5; TRBD2 aligns across 8 bases. The CDR3 is 17 amino acids. Unmatched junction bases numbered 12, after V lost 0 bases and J lost 5 bases. Germline V gives CDR1 SGHTS, CDR2 YDEGEE. This CDR3 is CASSLVREGLKGETQYF. The CDR3 DNA reads as TGTGCCAGCAGCTTGGTTCGGGAGGGCCTTAAGGGGGAGACCCAGTACTTC. Drawing the rest from reference TRBV5-8 and TRBJ2-5, the complete variable domain is EAGVTQSPTHLIKTRGQQATLRCSPISGHTSVYWYQQALGLGLQFLLWYDEGEERNRGNFPPRFSGRQFPNYSSELNVNALELEDSALYLCASSLVREGLKGETQYFGPGTRLLVL.

The V gene is TRBV2, the J gene TRBJ1-4; possible D gene TRBD1, 5 bases. CDR3 length: 13 amino acids. CDR1 and CDR2 (germline): SNHLY, FYNNEI. CDR3 region: CVTTGGGDEKLFF. The CDR3 nucleotides read TGTGTCACCACGGGGGGAGGGGATGAAAAACTGTTTTTT. The full variable domain, with the rest looked up from reference TRBV2 and TRBJ1-4, is EPEVTQTPSHQVTQMGQEVILRCVPISNHLYFYWYRQILGQKVEFLVSFYNNEISEKSEIFDDQFSVERPDGSNFTLKIRSTKLEDSAMYFCVTTGGGDEKLFFGSGTQLSVL.

This chain uses TRBV19 with TRBJ1-3, with TRBD1 identical over 9 bases. Germline CDR1 is LNHDA and CDR2 is SQIVND (reference sequence). V lost 6 bases, J lost 3 bases, and 6 bases stayed unmatched. The CDR3 runs 15 residues. The CDR3 protein is CASSTTGGGGNTIYF. The DNA of the CDR3 is TGTGCCAGTAGCACAACAGGGGGCGGTGGAAACACCATATATTTT. Looking up the rest from reference TRBV19 and TRBJ1-3 gives the full variable domain: DGGITQSPKYLFRKEGQNVTLSCEQNLNHDAMYWYRQDPGQGLRLIYYSQIVNDFQKGDIAEGYSVSREKKESFPLTVTSAQKNPTAFYLCASSTTGGGGNTIYFGEGSWLTVV.

CDR3 DNA sequence: TGCGCCAGCTCACAGGGAAACTATGGCTACACCTTC. Its protein is CASSQGNYGYTF. J is TRBJ1-2 and V is TRBV4-3, with D possibly TRBD1 on 6 matching bases. Trimming cost V 8 bases and J 2 bases, with 9 bases left between them. From germline, CDR1 is LGHNA and CDR2 YSLEER. The CDR3 has 12 residues.

This sequence joins TRBV28 and TRBJ2-5, with 10 bases lining up with TRBD2. V gave up 5 bases and J gave up 2 bases; unmatched junction bases: 8. The germline V gene encodes CDR1 MDHEN and CDR2 SYDVKM. CDR3 length: 16 amino acids. In nucleotides, the CDR3 is TGTGCCAGCAGTCCCCCCGGACTAGCGGTACAAGAGACCCAGTACTTC. Encoded protein: CASSPPGLAVQETQYF.

For the CDR3, the DNA is TGTGCCAGCAGCCAAGGTAGCGACCACACCTACGAGCAGTACTTC. Translating it yields CASSQGSDHTYEQYF. This chain uses TRBV4-2 with TRBJ2-7, with D possibly matching TRBD2 (5 bases). Germline assignment: CDR1 LGHNA and CDR2 YNFKEQ. Trimming cost V 1 base and J 2 bases, with 12 bases left between them. The CDR3 has 15 amino acids.

This clone showed up just a few times. The V gene is TRBV6-2 or TRBV6-3, the J gene TRBJ1-2; no clear D. From germline, CDR1 is MNHEY and CDR2 SVGEGT. The CDR3 totals 16 residues. Trimming took 1 base from V and 4 from J, leaving 16 bases between them. CDR3 sequence (DNA): TGTGCCAGCAGTTACTTTTCAGGACTGAAGATCTATGGCTACACCTTC. This encodes CASSYFSGLKIYGYTF.

The chain combines TRBV5-1 with TRBJ2-1, with a weak D call TRBD1 (7 bases). V gave up 4 bases and J gave up 9 bases, with 23 bases separating them. This CDR3 region has 16 residues. Germline-derived CDR1 and CDR2 are SGHRS and YFSETQ. Here the CDR3 DNA reads TGCGCCAGCAGCCGCCAGGGGGGCGGAGGTACGGGTGAGCAGTTCTTC. It yields the protein CASSRQGGGGTGEQFF.

The chain combines TRBV7-2 with TRBJ1-3; 9 bases match TRBD1. The CDR3 loop spans 15 amino acids. Germline lookup yields CDR1 SGHTA and CDR2 FQGNSA. The V segment lost 4 bases and the J segment 7 bases; nucleotides outside the gene matches: 8. The CDR3 spells CASSSGQGTSNTIYF. In DNA, the CDR3 is TGTGCCAGCAGCTCAGGACAGGGGACATCCAACACCATATATTTT.